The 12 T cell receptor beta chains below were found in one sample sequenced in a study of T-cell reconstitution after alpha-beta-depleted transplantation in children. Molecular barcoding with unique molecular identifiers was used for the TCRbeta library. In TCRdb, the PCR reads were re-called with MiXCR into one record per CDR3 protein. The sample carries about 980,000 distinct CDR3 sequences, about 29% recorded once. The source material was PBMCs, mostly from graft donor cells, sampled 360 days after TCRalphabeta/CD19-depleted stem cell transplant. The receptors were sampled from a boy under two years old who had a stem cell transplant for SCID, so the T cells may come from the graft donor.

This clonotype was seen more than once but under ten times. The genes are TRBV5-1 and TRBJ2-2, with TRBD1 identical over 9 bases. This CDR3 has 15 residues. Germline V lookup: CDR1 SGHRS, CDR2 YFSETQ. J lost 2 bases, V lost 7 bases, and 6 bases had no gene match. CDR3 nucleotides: TGCGCCAGCGATCCGGGACAGGGAAACACCGGGGAGCTGTTTTTT. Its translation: CASDPGQGNTGELFF.

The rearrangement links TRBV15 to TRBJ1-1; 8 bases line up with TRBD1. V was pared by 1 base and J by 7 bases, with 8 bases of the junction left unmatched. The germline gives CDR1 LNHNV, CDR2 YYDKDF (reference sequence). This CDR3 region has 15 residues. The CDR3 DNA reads TGTGCCACCAGCAGAGGAACGGACAGGGTACTTGAAGCTTTCTTT. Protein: CATSRGTDRVLEAFF.

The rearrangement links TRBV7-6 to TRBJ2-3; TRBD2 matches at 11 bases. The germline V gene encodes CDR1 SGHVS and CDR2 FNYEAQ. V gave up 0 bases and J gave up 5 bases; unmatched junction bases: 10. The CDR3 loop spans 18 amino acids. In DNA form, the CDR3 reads TGTGCCAGCAGCTTAGCGCCACTAGCGGGGGATGGTATAGATACGCAGTATTTT. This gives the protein CASSLAPLAGDGIDTQYF.

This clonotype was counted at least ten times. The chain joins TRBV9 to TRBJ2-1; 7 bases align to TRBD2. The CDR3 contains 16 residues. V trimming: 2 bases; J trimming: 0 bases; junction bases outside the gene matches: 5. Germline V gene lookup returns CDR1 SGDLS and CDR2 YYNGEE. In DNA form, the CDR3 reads TGTGCCAGCAGCGTTATTGGGGGGGGCTCCTACAATGAGCAGTTCTTC. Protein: CASSVIGGGSYNEQFF.

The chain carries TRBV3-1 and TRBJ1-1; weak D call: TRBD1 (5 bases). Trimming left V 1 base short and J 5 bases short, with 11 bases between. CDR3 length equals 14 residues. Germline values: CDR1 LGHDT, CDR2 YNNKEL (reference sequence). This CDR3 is CASSQGPGRTEAFF. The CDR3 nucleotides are TGTGCCAGCAGCCAAGGTCCGGGGCGGACTGAAGCTTTCTTT.

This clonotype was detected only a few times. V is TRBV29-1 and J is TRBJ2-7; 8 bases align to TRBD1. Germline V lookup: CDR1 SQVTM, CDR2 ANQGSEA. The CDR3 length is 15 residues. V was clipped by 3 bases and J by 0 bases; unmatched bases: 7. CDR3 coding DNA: TGCAGCGTTGAGGGGGACAGGCCAAACTCCTACGAGCAGTACTTC. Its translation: CSVEGDRPNSYEQYF.

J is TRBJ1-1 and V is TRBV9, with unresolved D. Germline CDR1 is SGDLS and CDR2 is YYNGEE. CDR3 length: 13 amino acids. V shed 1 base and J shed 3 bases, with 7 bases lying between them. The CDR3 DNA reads TGTGCCAGCAGCGTACAGGTTCACACTGAAGCTTTCTTT. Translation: CASSVQVHTEAFF.

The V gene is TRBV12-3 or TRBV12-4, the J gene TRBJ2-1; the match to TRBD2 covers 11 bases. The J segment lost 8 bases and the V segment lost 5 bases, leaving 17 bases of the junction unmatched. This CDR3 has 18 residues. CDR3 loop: CASSVGPSSSGGLDEQFF. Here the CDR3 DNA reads TGTGCCAGCAGTGTAGGCCCCTCGTCTAGCGGGGGGTTGGATGAGCAGTTCTTC.

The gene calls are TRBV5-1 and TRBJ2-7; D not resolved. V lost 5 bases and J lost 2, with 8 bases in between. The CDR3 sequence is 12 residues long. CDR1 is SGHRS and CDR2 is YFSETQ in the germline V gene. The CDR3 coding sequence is TGCGCCAGCAGTAAGGATACCTACGAGCAGTACTTC. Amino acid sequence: CASSKDTYEQYF.

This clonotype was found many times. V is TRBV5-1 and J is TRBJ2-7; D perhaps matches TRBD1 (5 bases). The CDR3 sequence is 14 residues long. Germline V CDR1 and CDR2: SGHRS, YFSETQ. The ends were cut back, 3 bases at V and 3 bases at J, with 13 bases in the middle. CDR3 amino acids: CASSSLYDSYEQYF. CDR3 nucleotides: TGCGCCAGCAGCTCATTATACGACAGCTACGAGCAGTACTTC.

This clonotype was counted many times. The CDR3 DNA is TGCAGCGCCTCCAGGGCTAGCGGGGGCACAGATACGCAGTATTTT. Its protein is CSASRASGGTDTQYF. The genes are TRBV29-1 and TRBJ2-3; 9 nucleotides line up with TRBD2. Germline V gives CDR1 SQVTM, CDR2 ANQGSEA. J was trimmed by 1 base and V by 7 bases; bases with no gene match: 9. The CDR3 consists of 15 residues.

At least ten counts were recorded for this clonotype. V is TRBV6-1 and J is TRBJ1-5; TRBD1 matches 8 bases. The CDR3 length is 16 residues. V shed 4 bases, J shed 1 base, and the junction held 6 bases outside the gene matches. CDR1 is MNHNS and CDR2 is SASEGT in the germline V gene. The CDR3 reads CASSALQGVSNQPQHF. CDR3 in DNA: TGTGCCAGCAGTGCACTACAGGGGGTGAGCAATCAGCCCCAGCATTTT.